This TCR beta chain comes out of a study of blood T cells in healthy people across ages. This CDR3 spans 15 amino acids. The germline V gene has CDR1 DFQATT and CDR2 SNEGSKA (reference sequence). Trimming cost V 4 bases and J 3 bases, with 15 bases left between them. A sample-barcoded 5' primer and a J-beta primer mix were used in a second PCR of about 6 to 11 cycles. Each CDR3 protein is one row after TCRdb ran MiXCR on the 5' RACE reads. The table lists roughly 1.9 million distinct CDR3 sequences, more than 35% of them singletons. What was sequenced was blood. This clonotype was sampled from a human donor in good health. This rearrangement joins TRBV20-1 to TRBJ1-4, with D unclear. The chain's CDR3 is CSAKGPVGANEKLFF. The CDR3 DNA follows: TGCAGTGCTAAAGGCCCGGTCGGGGCTAATGAAAAACTGTTTTTT.